A single TCR beta chain is shown here with its context. The study assigned cohorts using participant-reported clinical history. Recovery among Cohort 3 donors was established by two negative PCRs, clearance, or symptom resolution. This entry is derived from a study of blood T cell repertoires in COVID-19. Sequencing was performed with immunoSEQ multiplex PCR; in TCRdb, only in-frame clones are kept and a portion is missing. The sample carries about 160,000 clones, over 70% recorded once. Germline V CDR1 and CDR2: LNHDA, SQIVND (reference sequence). This CDR3 comprises 18 residues. V lost 4 bases, J lost 0 bases, and 9 bases stayed unmatched.

The chain has TRBV19 and TRBJ1-5; TRBD1 matches at 10 bases. The sequencing sample was made of PBMCs or T cells enriched from blood (not recorded which). The receptor's source is a woman aged 55-70 years who had recovered from COVID-19. The CDR3, as DNA: TGTGCCAGTAGTACCCGGGACAGGGGATTAACTAGCAATCAGCCCCAGCATTTT. Its translation: CASSTRDRGLTSNQPQHF.